This T cell receptor beta chain was found in a study of blood T cells in healthy people across ages (dated by TCRdb to about 2015). Regarding the study in general: In model experiments, template switching captured roughly one uniquely barcoded TCR beta cDNA molecule for every two T cells. The study measured age-related changes in TCR beta repertoire diversity using deep sequencing normalized with unique cDNA molecular identifiers. Four age groups were formed from the donors: young (average approximately 15 years), middle-aged (around 41), aged (about 62) and long-lived (about 75). The study analyzed two additional independent replicas of 1 million unique cDNA reads from the same blood draw for two donors, one aged 18 to 30 and one aged 80 or older. Summary of the overall study and its limitations: Estimates of total diversity based on one million sequenced T cells were regarded as lower bounds and as underestimates. Compared with the aged group, the long-lived group had more naive CD4+ T cells, fewer expanded clones and increased TCR diversity, suggesting age selection. A strong correlation was found between observed TCR beta diversity and the percentage of naive T cells measured by flow cytometry. Because donor CMV infection status was unknown, age-related changes in expanded clonotypes were potentially confounded. Since profiling was done on bulk unsorted PBMCs, naive and antigen-experienced compartments could not be conclusively compared. As age increased, observed TCR beta diversity per million T cells dropped in a roughly linear way, and a significant reduction was already evident by age about 36.

The library was made by 5' RACE. Sequencing took place on an Illumina HiSeq 2500. A second PCR of roughly 6 to 11 cycles was run with a J-beta primer mix and a sample-barcoded 5' primer. Each TCR beta cDNA molecule received a unique molecular identifier from a template-switch 5' adaptor carrying 12 random nucleotides. At least 2.5 million CDR3-containing paired-end reads were obtained from each sample. First-strand cDNA was synthesized from all RNA with the Mint cDNA synthesis kit, primed by a TRBC-specific oligonucleotide. Following uracil-DNA glycosylase treatment, all cDNA underwent a first 18-cycle PCR with the universal primers M1SS and BC2_uni_R. As for the authors' bioinformatics: Each sample was normalized by randomly selecting 1 million high-quality reads, each carrying a distinct molecular identifier. Reads with shared molecular identifiers were discarded instead of being binned into consensus sequences. MiTCR, run with a Q25 quality threshold and the strictest error-elimination algorithm, handled CDR3 identification, clonotype clustering and error correction. Lower-bound total TCR beta diversity was estimated with a nonparametric unseen species model using Euler transformation. TCRdb reprocessed the public reads (quality trimming at Q25 with fastp, clone calling with MiXCR) and kept in-frame beta chains. Records with the same CDR3 protein are collapsed into one entry carrying the most frequent genes and DNA. TCRdb's processing, not the authors', yielded these V and J calls. For this sample there are some 850,000 distinct CDR3 sequences; more than 25% appear just once. The ten biggest clones cover about 2.9% of the sample.

This clonotype has just a few counts. Its target antigen remains unknown. Base qualities are not recorded, but no much larger clone differs from it by a single base. The CDR3 measures 16 amino acids from cysteine to phenylalanine. Only the CDR3 region is kept as DNA, spanning 48 bases read in frame from base 1. The germline V gene sets CDR1 to KGHDR and CDR2 to SFDVKD. The junction shows trimming of 3 bases on V and 2 bases on J, plus 14 bases between the germline ends. The 35 to 40 donors, aged about 6 to 95 years, were systemically healthy Caucasian individuals from Russia. Each donor gave approximately 9.4 milliliters of peripheral blood, drawn into EDTA-treated Vacutainer tubes. Ficoll-Paque density-gradient centrifugation was used to isolate PBMCs, with at least 6 million per sample. Total RNA, at least 6 micrograms per sample, was extracted from PBMCs with Trizol reagent. The percentages of naive CD45RAhigh/CD27high T cells were determined by flow cytometry on a PBMC aliquot from every donor.

The same data also went into a second study, on T cells of mothers and their children. The second study reports: Nine systemically healthy Caucasian individuals, comprising three mothers and their six children, were included as donors. cDNA synthesis used all of the extracted RNA, with roughly 1.6 ug of RNA in each 15 ul reaction. In the second PCR, the M1S primer introduced both the sample barcodes and 2-4 random nucleotides. Each mother yielded over 10 million TCR beta CDR3 reads and each child 2.5 million to 3 million reads. TCR recombination output is similarly shaped by thymic selection in related and unrelated pairs, with a minor effect exerted by inherited differences. Normalized repertoire overlap was always slightly but never significantly higher in related than unrelated mother-child pairs. No persistent microchimeric T cell clones were detected, at a sensitivity of roughly 93 clones per million clonotypes. In the study, deep NGS was used to compare the TCR beta repertoires of mothers and children, and features distinguishing related mother-child pairs from unrelated individuals were sought. On average, the children were roughly 10 +/- 4 years old, while the mothers were approximately 40 +/- 4 years old. After adapter ligation was performed with NEBNext reagents, the libraries were sequenced on an Illumina HiSeq 2000 with 100+100 nt paired-end reads. To avoid cross-contamination, the mother libraries and the child libraries were prepared a month apart and sequenced in separate runs. Between about 500,000 and 2,300,000 distinct TCR beta clonotypes were identified per donor. Naive TCR beta clonotypes were estimated from low-frequency clonotypes matched to each donor's FACS-determined naive share, without sorting.

The sample taken for sequencing was blood. Recombination linked TRBV24-1 to TRBJ2-3; the D region is possibly TRBD1 or TRBD2, each matching across 5 bases. The clonotype comes from a boy younger than 18 in good health. The CDR3 reads as follows: CATSDSSRGPTDTQYF. The sequenced DNA is TGTGCCACCAGTGATAGTTCGAGGGGTCCCACAGATACGCAGTATTTT.